This T cell receptor (beta chain) was documented in a study of glioma-infiltrating T cells after dendritic cell vaccination (dated by TCRdb to the mid-2010s). Regarding the research as a whole: The cohort comprised approximately 15 glioblastoma patients from Phase I and II dendritic cell vaccination trials, 9 newly diagnosed and 6 with recurrent disease. Between the early 2000s and the early 2010s, the patients were given dendritic cell vaccination pulsed with autologous tumor lysate. The vaccine consisted of monocyte-derived dendritic cells cultured roughly 7 days with IL-4 and GM-CSF, then pulsed overnight with autologous tumor lysate. Each patient was given three intradermal dendritic cell vaccine injections, spaced two weeks apart, in the arm below the axilla. In glioblastoma patients vaccinated with dendritic cells, deep sequencing of TCR beta CDR3 regions served to measure tumor-infiltrating lymphocyte content and to compare repertoires between tumor and blood. Survival after dendritic cell vaccination was correlated with TCR sequencing metrics such as TIL content and the overlap between tumor and blood repertoires. The full study reports these points: The three-group TCR overlap response model was described as speculative and requiring prospective validation. After dendritic cell vaccination, a higher estimated pretreatment TIL content predicted longer time to progression and longer overall survival. No direct relationship between TCR clonality and survival was found, suggesting a diverse polyclonal response may matter. The cohort was small and heterogeneous, only a few patients had full blood and tumor sets, and even fewer had initial-recurrent tumor pairs.

To be selected, patients needed enough residual fresh-frozen tumor tissue and more than two years of available survival data. Although molecular status otherwise differed among the glioblastoma patients, no patient had an isocitrate dehydrogenase mutation. PBMC collection took place before vaccination, two weeks after the third vaccination, and at tumor progression if progression occurred. Genomic DNA was extracted with the Qiagen DNeasy Blood extraction Kit. A word on this clone: Its antigen is still unknown. Within one base of it there is no much larger clone, and no base qualities were kept.

TCRB CDR3 regions were amplified from around 2.1 ug genomic DNA, or all available DNA if less, using the immunoSEQ assay. Multiplex PCR used 60 forward primers for TCR V beta segments and 13 reverse primers for J beta segments. Synthetic control templates were spiked into each sample at limiting dilution to estimate reads per starting template. Sequencing produced 87 bp reads on the Illumina HiSeq System. The published analysis was carried out like this. PCR and sequencing errors were removed by a nearest neighbor algorithm that merged closely related sequences. TCR overlap was measured as the percentage of unique tumor TCR beta sequences that were also present in the peripheral blood of the same patient. The immuneACCESS repertoire file appears here via TCRdb, limited to in-frame rearrangements. These files lack a portion of the clones; in checked studies, under half of the deficit traces to unresolved V genes, and the cause of the others is not known. V, J and clone size are those of that table, while D and trimming were read from the DNA. The sample yields almost 65,000 clones; more than 75% were counted once. Under 10% of the sample is held by the ten biggest clonotypes.

The germline V gene yields SGHTA for CDR1 and FQGNSA for CDR2. V lost 2 bases and J lost 4 bases; the stretch between them is 11 bases long. From cysteine to phenylalanine, the CDR3 is 15 amino acids long. The DNA shown is the 45-base CDR3, in frame from base 1. The chain joins TRBV7-2 to TRBJ2-2, with TRBD1 tentatively as D gene (6 bases match). The origin of this receptor is a human donor with glioblastoma. Source: blood, taken before dendritic cell vaccination. The nucleotide sequence reads as follows: TGTGCCAGCAGCTTAATCGCAGGGGCCACCGGGGAGCTGTTTTTT. This gives the protein CASSLIAGATGELFF.